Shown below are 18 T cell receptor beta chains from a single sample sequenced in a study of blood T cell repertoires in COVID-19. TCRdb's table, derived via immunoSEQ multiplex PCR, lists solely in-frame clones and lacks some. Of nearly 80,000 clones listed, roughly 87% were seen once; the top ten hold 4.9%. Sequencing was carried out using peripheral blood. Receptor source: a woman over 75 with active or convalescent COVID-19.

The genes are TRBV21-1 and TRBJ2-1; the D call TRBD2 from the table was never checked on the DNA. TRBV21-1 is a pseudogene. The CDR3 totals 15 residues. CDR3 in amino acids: CASSTRELGYNEQFF. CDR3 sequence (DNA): TGTGCCAGCAGCACGAGGGAACTAGGGTACAATGAGCAGTTCTTC.

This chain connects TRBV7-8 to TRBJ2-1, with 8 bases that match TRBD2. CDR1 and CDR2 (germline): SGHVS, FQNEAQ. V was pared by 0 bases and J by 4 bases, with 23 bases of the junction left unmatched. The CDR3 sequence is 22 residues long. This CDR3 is CASSLARRGLARAGLSYNEQFF. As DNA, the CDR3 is TGTGCCAGCAGCTTAGCGAGGCGAGGACTAGCAAGGGCCGGGCTTTCTTACAATGAGCAGTTCTTC. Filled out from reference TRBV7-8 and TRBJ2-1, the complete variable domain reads GAGVSQSPRYKVAKRGQDVALRCDPISGHVSLFWYQQALGQGPEFLTYFQNEAQLDKSGLPSDRFFAERPEGSVSTLKIQRTQQEDSAVYLCASSLARRGLARAGLSYNEQFFGPGTRLTVL.

This CDR3 is CSESMVYGYTF. The CDR3 DNA sequence: TGCAGTGAGAGTATGGTCTATGGCTACACCTTC. The chain is built from TRBV29-1 and TRBJ1-2; D call uncertain. The germline CDR1 and CDR2 sequences are SQVTM and ANQGSEA. The CDR3 contains 11 residues.

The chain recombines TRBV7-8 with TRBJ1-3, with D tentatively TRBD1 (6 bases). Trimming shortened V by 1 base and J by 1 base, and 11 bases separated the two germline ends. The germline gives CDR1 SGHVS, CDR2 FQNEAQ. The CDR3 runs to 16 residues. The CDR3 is CASSLGQGKSGNTIYF. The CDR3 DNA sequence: TGTGCCAGCAGCTTAGGGCAGGGGAAGTCTGGAAACACCATATATTTT. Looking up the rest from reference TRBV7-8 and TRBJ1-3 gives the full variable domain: GAGVSQSPRYKVAKRGQDVALRCDPISGHVSLFWYQQALGQGPEFLTYFQNEAQLDKSGLPSDRFFAERPEGSVSTLKIQRTQQEDSAVYLCASSLGQGKSGNTIYFGEGSWLTVV.

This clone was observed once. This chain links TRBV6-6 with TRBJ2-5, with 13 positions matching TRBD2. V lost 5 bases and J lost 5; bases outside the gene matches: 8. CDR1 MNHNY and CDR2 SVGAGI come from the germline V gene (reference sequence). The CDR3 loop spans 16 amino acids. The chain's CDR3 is CASSQTSGRAGETQYF. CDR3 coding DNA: TGTGCCAGCAGTCAAACTAGCGGGAGGGCAGGGGAGACCCAGTACTTC.

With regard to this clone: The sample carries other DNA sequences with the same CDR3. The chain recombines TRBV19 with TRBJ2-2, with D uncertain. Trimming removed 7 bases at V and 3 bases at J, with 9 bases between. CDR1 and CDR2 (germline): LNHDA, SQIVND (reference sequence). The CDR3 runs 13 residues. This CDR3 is CASNSRHTGELFF. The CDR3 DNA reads TGTGCCAGTAACTCCCGTCACACCGGGGAGCTGTTTTTT.

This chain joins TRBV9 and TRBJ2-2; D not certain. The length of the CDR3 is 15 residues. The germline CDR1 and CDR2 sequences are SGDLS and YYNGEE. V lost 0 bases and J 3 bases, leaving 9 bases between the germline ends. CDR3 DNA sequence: TGTGCCAGCAGCGTAGCCGACTCTCACACCGGGGAGCTGTTTTTT. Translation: CASSVADSHTGELFF.

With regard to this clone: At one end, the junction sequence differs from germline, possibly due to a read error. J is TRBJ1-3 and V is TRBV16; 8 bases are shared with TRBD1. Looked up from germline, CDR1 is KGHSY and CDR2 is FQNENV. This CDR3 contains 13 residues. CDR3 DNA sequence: TGTGCCAGCAGCCATTACATCCGGGACAGGAGAAATTTT. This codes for CASSHYIRDRRNF.

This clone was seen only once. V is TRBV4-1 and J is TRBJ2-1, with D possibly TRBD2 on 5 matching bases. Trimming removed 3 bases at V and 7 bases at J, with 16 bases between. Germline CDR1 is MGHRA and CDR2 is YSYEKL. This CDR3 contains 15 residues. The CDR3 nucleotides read TGCGCCAGCAGCCAGGCCCTACTAAGCGGTAATGAGCAGTTCTTC. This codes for CASSQALLSGNEQFF.

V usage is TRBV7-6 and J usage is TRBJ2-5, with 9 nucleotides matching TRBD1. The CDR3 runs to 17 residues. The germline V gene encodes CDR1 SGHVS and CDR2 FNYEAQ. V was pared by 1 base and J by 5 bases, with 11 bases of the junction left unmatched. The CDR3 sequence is CASSLETGTGLRETQYF. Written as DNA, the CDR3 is TGTGCCAGCAGCTTAGAGACAGGGACAGGGCTTCGGGAGACCCAGTACTTC. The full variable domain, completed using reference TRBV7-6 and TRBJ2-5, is GAGVSQSPRYKVTKRGQDVALRCDPISGHVSLYWYRQALGQGPEFLTYFNYEAQQDKSGLPNDRFSAERPEGSISTLTIQRTEQRDSAMYRCASSLETGTGLRETQYFGPGTRLLVL.

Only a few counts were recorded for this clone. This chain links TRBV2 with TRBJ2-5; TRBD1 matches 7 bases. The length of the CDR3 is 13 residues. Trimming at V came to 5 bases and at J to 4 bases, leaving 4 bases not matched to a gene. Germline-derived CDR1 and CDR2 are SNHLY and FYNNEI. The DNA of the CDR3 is TGTGCCAGCAGTCGGACAGGTCGAGAGACCCAGTACTTC. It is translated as CASSRTGRETQYF.

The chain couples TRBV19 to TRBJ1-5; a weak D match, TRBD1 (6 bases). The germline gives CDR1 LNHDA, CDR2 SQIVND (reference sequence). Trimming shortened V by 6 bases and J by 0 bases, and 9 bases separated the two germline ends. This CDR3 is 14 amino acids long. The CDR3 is CASRDSYSNQPQHF. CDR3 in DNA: TGTGCCAGTAGGGACAGTTATAGCAATCAGCCCCAGCATTTT.

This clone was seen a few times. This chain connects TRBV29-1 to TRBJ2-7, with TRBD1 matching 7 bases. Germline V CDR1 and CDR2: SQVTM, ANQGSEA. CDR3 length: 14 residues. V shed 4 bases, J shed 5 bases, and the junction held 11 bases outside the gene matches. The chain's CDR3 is CSVVNRDRGDEQYF. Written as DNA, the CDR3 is TGCAGCGTTGTCAATAGGGACAGAGGTGACGAGCAGTACTTC.

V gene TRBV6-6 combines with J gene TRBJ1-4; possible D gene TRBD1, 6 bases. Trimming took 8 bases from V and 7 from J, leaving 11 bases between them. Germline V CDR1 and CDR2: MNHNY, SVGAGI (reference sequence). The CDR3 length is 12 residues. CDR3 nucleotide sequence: TGTGCCAGCCGTATAGGGGGTGAAAAACTGTTTTTT. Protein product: CASRIGGEKLFF.

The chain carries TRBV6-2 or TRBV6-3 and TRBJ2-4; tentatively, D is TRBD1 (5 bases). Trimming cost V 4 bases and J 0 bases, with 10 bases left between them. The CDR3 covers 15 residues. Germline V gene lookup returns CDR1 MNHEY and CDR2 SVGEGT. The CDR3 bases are TGTGCCAGCAGTTCCTCACAGGTAGCCAAAAACATTCAGTACTTC. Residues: CASSSSQVAKNIQYF.

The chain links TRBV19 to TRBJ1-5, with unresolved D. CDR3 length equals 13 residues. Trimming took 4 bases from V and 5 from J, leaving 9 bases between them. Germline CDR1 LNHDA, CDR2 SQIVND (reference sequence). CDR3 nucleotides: TGTGCCAGTAGTAGTGCGGGTGATCAGCCCCAGCATTTT. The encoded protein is CASSSAGDQPQHF.

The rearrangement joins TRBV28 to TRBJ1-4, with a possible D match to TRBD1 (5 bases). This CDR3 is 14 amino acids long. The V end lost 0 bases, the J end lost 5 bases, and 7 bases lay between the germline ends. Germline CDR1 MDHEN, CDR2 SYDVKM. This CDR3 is CASSLWEGNEKLFF. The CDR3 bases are TGTGCCAGCAGTTTATGGGAGGGGAATGAAAAACTGTTTTTT.

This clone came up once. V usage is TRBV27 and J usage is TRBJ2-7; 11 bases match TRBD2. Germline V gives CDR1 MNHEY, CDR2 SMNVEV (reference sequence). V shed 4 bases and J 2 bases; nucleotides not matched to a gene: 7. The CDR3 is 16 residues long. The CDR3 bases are TGTGCCAGCAGTTCAACCGGGACTAGCGGACCCTACGAGCAGTACTTC. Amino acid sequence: CASSSTGTSGPYEQYF.